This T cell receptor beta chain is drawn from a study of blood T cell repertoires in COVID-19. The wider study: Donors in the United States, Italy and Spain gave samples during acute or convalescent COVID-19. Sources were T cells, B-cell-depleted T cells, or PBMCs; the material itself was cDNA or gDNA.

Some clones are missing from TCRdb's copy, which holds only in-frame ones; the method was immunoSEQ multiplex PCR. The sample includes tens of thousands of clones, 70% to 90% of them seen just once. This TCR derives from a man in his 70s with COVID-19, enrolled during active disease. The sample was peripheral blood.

CDR3 loop: CASSRTAPSYNEQFF. The CDR3 DNA reads as TGTGCCAGCAGCCGGACAGCGCCCTCCTACAATGAGCAGTTCTTC. The genes are TRBV6-6 and TRBJ2-1, with D perhaps matching TRBD1 (6 bases). The CDR3 totals 15 residues. Trimming took 6 bases from V and 0 from J, leaving 12 bases between them. Germline assignment: CDR1 MNHNY and CDR2 SVGAGI (reference sequence).